These 31 T cell receptor beta chains were sequenced from one sample in a study of blood T cell repertoires in COVID-19. Sequencing was performed with immunoSEQ multiplex PCR; in TCRdb, only in-frame clones are kept and a portion is missing. The sample contains a few hundred thousand clones, approximately 89% of which appear only once. Specimen: PBMCs or T cells enriched from blood (not recorded which). The receptors come from a young man who had recovered from COVID-19.

This chain joins TRBV11-1 and TRBJ2-7; TRBD1 aligns across 10 bases. CDR1 and CDR2 from the germline V gene are SGHAT and FQDESV (reference sequence). This CDR3 region has 16 residues. J was trimmed by 7 bases and V by 4 bases; bases with no gene match: 13. DNA for the CDR3: TGTGCCAGCAGCTACCAGCATGACAGGGGGCGAGGGGAGCAGTACTTC. Translating it yields CASSYQHDRGRGEQYF.

This sequence joins TRBV7-8 and TRBJ2-5; 8 bases agree with TRBD2. V trimming: 1 base; J trimming: 3 bases; junction bases outside the gene matches: 7. CDR3 length equals 16 residues. From germline, CDR1 is SGHVS and CDR2 FQNEAQ. The CDR3 bases are TGTGCCAGCAGCTTAGAGCCAGCGGGGGCAGAAGAGACCCAGTACTTC. It specifies CASSLEPAGAEETQYF.

This clone was counted only a few times. V and J are TRBV19 and TRBJ1-2; no reliable D call. Trimming removed 3 bases at V and 7 bases at J, with 21 bases between. The CDR3 has 16 residues. CDR1 and CDR2 (germline): LNHDA, SQIVND (reference sequence). The CDR3 is CASSISSRPTGSGYTF. In DNA, the CDR3 is TGTGCCAGTAGTATCTCCAGCAGACCGACCGGGTCTGGCTACACCTTC.

This chain joins TRBV7-9 and TRBJ1-3, with D possibly matching TRBD1 (6 bases). This CDR3 comprises 15 residues. CDR1 is SEHNR and CDR2 is FQNEAQ in the germline V gene (reference sequence). Trimming pared 10 bases from V and 0 bases from J, leaving 16 bases between. In DNA, the CDR3 is TGTGCCACCCCTAGGACAGCCTTCTCTGGAAACACCATATATTTT. It translates to CATPRTAFSGNTIYF.

The chain is built from TRBV7-2 and TRBJ1-5; no clear D gene. Trimming cost V 2 bases and J 7 bases, with 12 bases left between them. The CDR3 consists of 14 residues. The V gene's germline CDR1 is SGHTA and CDR2 FQGNSA. The CDR3 region is CASSLSPSGQPQHF. The CDR3 DNA is TGTGCCAGCAGCTTATCCCCCTCGGGGCAGCCCCAGCATTTT.

The genes are TRBV4-1 and TRBJ2-1; the match to TRBD2 covers 10 bases. The CDR3 has 16 residues. Germline CDR1 MGHRA, CDR2 YSYEKL. Germline trimming cut 5 bases from V and 8 bases from J; bases unmatched to any gene: 12. The CDR3 protein is CASSWIAGGLSDEQFF. The CDR3 DNA reads as TGCGCCAGCAGCTGGATAGCGGGGGGTCTCAGCGATGAGCAGTTCTTC.

Only one count was recorded for this clone. The V call is TRBV19, the J call TRBJ2-1; TRBD2 matches 11 bases. The CDR3 extends over 16 amino acids. Germline CDR1 LNHDA, CDR2 SQIVND (reference sequence). J lost 5 bases, V lost 0 bases, and 3 bases had no gene match. DNA of the CDR3: TGTGCCAGTAGTATAGAGGGACTAGCGGACCACAATGAGCAGTTCTTC. This gives the protein CASSIEGLADHNEQFF.

This clone appeared once. This rearrangement joins TRBV4-1 to TRBJ1-2, with 8 positions matching TRBD1. Trimming cost V 2 bases and J 5 bases; bases outside gene matches: 7. The CDR3 is 15 residues long. Germline CDR1 MGHRA, CDR2 YSYEKL. CDR3 amino acids: CASSQSRGRGYGYTF. The CDR3 nucleotides read TGCGCCAGCAGCCAATCCAGGGGGCGCGGATATGGCTACACCTTC.

The rearrangement links TRBV27 to TRBJ1-2, with TRBD1 matching 7 bases. V was clipped by 6 bases and J by 2 bases; unmatched bases: 12. The CDR3 sequence is 16 residues long. Looked up from germline, CDR1 is MNHEY and CDR2 is SMNVEV (reference sequence). DNA of the CDR3: TGTGCCAGCAGGCCGGGACAGTCCAAAGACAACTATGGCTACACCTTC. Encoded protein: CASRPGQSKDNYGYTF.

The chain links TRBV29-1 to TRBJ2-7, with 9 bases identical to TRBD1. The CDR3 extends over 13 amino acids. Trimming took 8 bases from V and 6 from J; bases not matched to a gene: 11. Germline V gene sequence: CDR1 SQVTM, CDR2 ANQGSEA. CDR3 DNA sequence: TGCAGCATCATCCGGGACAGGGCATTCGAGCAGTACTTC. Protein sequence: CSIIRDRAFEQYF.

The V and J genes are TRBV10-2 and TRBJ2-2, with D possibly TRBD2 on 5 matching bases. The CDR3 spans 17 residues. Germline V gives CDR1 WSHSY, CDR2 SAAADI. Trimming took 6 bases from V and 0 from J, leaving 17 bases between them. The CDR3 here is CASSTTQAEANTGELFF. Here the CDR3 DNA reads TGCGCCAGCAGCACTACTCAAGCGGAAGCGAACACCGGGGAGCTGTTTTTT.

J is TRBJ2-7 and V is TRBV7-9, with D possibly being TRBD2 (5 bases). The CDR3 extends over 13 amino acids. Germline V CDR1 and CDR2: SEHNR, FQNEAQ (reference sequence). Trimming removed 1 base from V and 5 bases from J, with 9 bases in between. The CDR3 region has the DNA TGTGCCAGCAGCTTAGGCCGAGCGGACGAGCAGTACTTC. This encodes CASSLGRADEQYF.

The chain has TRBV27 and TRBJ2-7, with TRBD1 identical over 9 bases. V trimming: 3 bases; J trimming: 6 bases; junction bases outside the gene matches: 15. The CDR3 is 17 amino acids. Germline lookup yields CDR1 MNHEY and CDR2 SMNVEV (reference sequence). As DNA, the CDR3 is TGTGCCAGCAGTTTTCTCTCCGGGACAGGGTCCCCGGGCGAGCAGTACTTC. Translating it yields CASSFLSGTGSPGEQYF.

This chain joins TRBV6-5 and TRBJ2-4; the match to TRBD2 covers 13 bases. This CDR3 contains 13 residues. In germline, CDR1 is MNHEY, CDR2 SVGAGI. V lost 6 bases and J lost 10; bases outside the gene matches: 3. The CDR3 DNA sequence: TGTGCCAGCAGCGCGACTAGCGGGGGGATTCAGTACTTC. Translation gives CASSATSGGIQYF.

The chain employs TRBV6-1 and TRBJ1-2; D call uncertain. The length of the CDR3 is 14 residues. The germline V gene encodes CDR1 MNHNS and CDR2 SASEGT. Deletions cut 2 bases from V and 2 bases from J, with 9 bases between. CDR3 sequence reads: CASSETRANYGYTF. The CDR3 DNA sequence: TGTGCCAGCAGTGAAACGAGGGCGAACTATGGCTACACCTTC.

The J gene is TRBJ1-2, the V gene TRBV29-1; no firm D call. This CDR3 has 11 residues. Germline CDR1 SQVTM, CDR2 ANQGSEA. The CDR3 region has the DNA TGCATCACCCCCGGGGACTATGGCTACACCTTC. This sequence encodes CITPGDYGYTF.

This chain joins TRBV4-1 and TRBJ2-3; tentative D call: TRBD1 (7 bases). Germline V lookup: CDR1 MGHRA, CDR2 YSYEKL. Trimming removed 6 bases from V and 4 bases from J, with 29 bases in between. The CDR3 totals 19 residues. In DNA form, the CDR3 reads TGCGCCAGCAGTAATCCTACCCGCTGGGGACAGCAGCGGGCAGATACGCAGTATTTT. As protein: CASSNPTRWGQQRADTQYF.

Written as DNA, the CDR3 is TGTGCCAGCAGTCGACAGGGAACCTACGAGCAGTACTTC. It encodes CASSRQGTYEQYF. The V call is TRBV12-3 or TRBV12-4, the J call TRBJ2-7, with 7 nucleotides matching TRBD1. V dropped 5 bases and J dropped 2; count of bases not matched to a gene: 3. The CDR3 has 13 amino acids.

Remarks on this clone: No conserved phenylalanine or tryptophan ends this CDR3, so it is likely a read error. It is unclear where the CDR3 begins or ends on the DNA, so no DNA is shown, and the CDR3 is as TCRdb lists it. This chain uses TRBV25-1 with TRBJ2-4; the table's D gene call, TRBD1, was not cross checked with the DNA. The CDR3 extends over 10 residues, inclusive of both ends. CDR1 is MGHDK and CDR2 is SYGVNS in the germline V gene. The CDR3 sequence is CASRNIPQGL.

The chain has TRBV4-1 and TRBJ2-6, with TRBD1 matching over 8 bases. V lost 0 bases, J lost 0 bases, and 10 bases stayed unmatched. CDR1 and CDR2 from the germline V gene are MGHRA and YSYEKL. There are 20 residues in the CDR3. CDR3 protein: CASSQEAAGTGFSGANVLTF. Here the CDR3 DNA reads TGCGCCAGCAGCCAAGAGGCCGCCGGGACAGGCTTCTCTGGGGCCAACGTCCTGACTTTC.

J is TRBJ2-3 and V is TRBV4-3; TRBD2 agrees at 9 bases. The J segment lost 1 base and the V segment lost 0 bases, leaving 5 bases of the junction unmatched. Germline V gives CDR1 LGHNA, CDR2 YSLEER. This CDR3 spans 17 amino acids. CDR3 DNA sequence: TGCGCCAGCAGCCAAGATAGTAAGCGGGGGGGCACAGATACGCAGTATTTT. It yields the protein CASSQDSKRGGTDTQYF.

The J gene is TRBJ1-3, the V gene TRBV9; D unresolved. V gave up 3 bases and J gave up 4 bases, with 11 bases separating them. CDR3 size: 14 residues. Germline assignment: CDR1 SGDLS and CDR2 YYNGEE. CDR3 amino acids: CASSGELPGNTIYF. The CDR3 DNA sequence: TGTGCCAGCAGCGGAGAGCTACCCGGAAACACCATATATTTT. The variable domain in full, completed from reference TRBV9 and TRBJ1-3, reads DSGVTQTPKHLITATGQRVTLRCSPRSGDLSVYWYQQSLDQGLQFLIQYYNGEERAKGNILERFSAQQFPDLHSELNLSSLELGDSALYFCASSGELPGNTIYFGEGSWLTVV.

The genes are TRBV12-3 or TRBV12-4 and TRBJ2-7; 8 nucleotides agree with TRBD1. V was pared by 5 bases and J by 7 bases, with 7 bases of the junction left unmatched. The CDR3 has 13 residues. Written as DNA, the CDR3 is TGTGCCAGCAGTCAAGACAGGGGAAAAGAGCAGTACTTC. Its protein is CASSQDRGKEQYF.

CDR3 in DNA: TGTGCCAGCTCACCGGGACAGTCTCAGCCCCAGCATTTT. Its translation: CASSPGQSQPQHF. The chain is built from TRBV18 and TRBJ1-5; TRBD1 aligns across 7 bases. Trimming removed 3 bases from V and 6 bases from J; junction bases left unmatched: 2. CDR1 and CDR2 from the germline V gene are KGHSH and LQKENI. The CDR3 runs 13 residues. The full variable domain, rest sourced from reference TRBV18 and TRBJ1-5, is NAGVMQNPRHLVRRRGQEARLRCSPMKGHSHVYWYRQLPEEGLKFMVYLQKENIIDESGMPKERFSAEFPKEGPSILRIQQVVRGDSAAYFCASSPGQSQPQHFGDGTRLSIL.

The chain recombines TRBV13 with TRBJ2-5; D is perhaps TRBD1 (6 bases). Germline-derived CDR1 and CDR2 are PRHDT and FYEKMQ (reference sequence). V lost 5 bases and J lost 2, with 12 bases in between. The CDR3 has 14 residues. The CDR3 loop is CASSPDRRQETQYF. The DNA for the CDR3 is TGTGCCAGCAGCCCTGACAGGAGACAAGAGACCCAGTACTTC.

The chain carries TRBV10-1 and TRBJ1-1; D not resolved. There are 13 residues in the CDR3. Per the germline V gene, CDR1 is WNHNN and CDR2 is SYGVQD (reference sequence). Trimming cost V 5 bases and J 0 bases, with 7 bases left between them. The CDR3 DNA sequence: TGCGCCAGCAGTCCGGGGATGAACACTGAAGCTTTCTTT. It yields the protein CASSPGMNTEAFF.

Only one count was recorded for this clone. This rearrangement joins TRBV4-1 to TRBJ1-4, with unresolved D. Trimming shortened V by 0 bases and J by 0 bases, and 5 bases separated the two germline ends. The CDR3 covers 15 residues. CDR1 is MGHRA, CDR2 YSYEKL, per germline. This CDR3 reads CASSQDRTTNEKLFF. CDR3 nucleotide sequence: TGCGCCAGCAGCCAAGATCGTACAACTAATGAAAAACTGTTTTTT.

V usage is TRBV19 and J usage is TRBJ1-1; 10 bases are shared with TRBD1. Germline values: CDR1 LNHDA, CDR2 SQIVND (reference sequence). CDR3 size: 12 residues. V gave up 9 bases and J gave up 9 bases; unmatched junction bases: 7. The chain's CDR3 is CASGTGDGQAFF. The CDR3, as DNA: TGTGCCAGCGGGACAGGGGACGGACAAGCTTTCTTT.

The chain links TRBV4-1 to TRBJ2-2; TRBD2 matches at 13 bases. With V trimmed by 4 bases and J by 1 base, 6 bases remained unmatched. The CDR3 has 18 amino acids. Germline V gene sequence: CDR1 MGHRA, CDR2 YSYEKL. The CDR3 region has the DNA TGCGCCAGCAGCCCGGCCGGGACTAGCGGGGTGAACACCGGGGAGCTGTTTTTT. Translated, it gives CASSPAGTSGVNTGELFF.

The chain couples TRBV18 to TRBJ2-7; D is perhaps TRBD2 (5 bases). V lost 3 bases, J lost 1 base, and 10 bases lay in between. CDR3 length: 14 amino acids. Per germline, CDR1 KGHSH and CDR2 LQKENI. The CDR3 sequence: CASSPGVESYEQYF. The CDR3 DNA follows: TGTGCCAGCTCACCGGGAGTGGAATCCTACGAGCAGTACTTC.

The rearrangement links TRBV11-2 to TRBJ2-3, with D unresolved. V lost 6 bases to trimming and J lost 8 bases, with 12 bases between them. Germline V CDR1 and CDR2: SGHAT, FQNNGV. The CDR3 consists of 12 residues. CDR3 sequence: CASSYSRGTQYF. Here the CDR3 DNA reads TGTGCCAGCAGTTATAGCAGAGGTACGCAGTATTTT.